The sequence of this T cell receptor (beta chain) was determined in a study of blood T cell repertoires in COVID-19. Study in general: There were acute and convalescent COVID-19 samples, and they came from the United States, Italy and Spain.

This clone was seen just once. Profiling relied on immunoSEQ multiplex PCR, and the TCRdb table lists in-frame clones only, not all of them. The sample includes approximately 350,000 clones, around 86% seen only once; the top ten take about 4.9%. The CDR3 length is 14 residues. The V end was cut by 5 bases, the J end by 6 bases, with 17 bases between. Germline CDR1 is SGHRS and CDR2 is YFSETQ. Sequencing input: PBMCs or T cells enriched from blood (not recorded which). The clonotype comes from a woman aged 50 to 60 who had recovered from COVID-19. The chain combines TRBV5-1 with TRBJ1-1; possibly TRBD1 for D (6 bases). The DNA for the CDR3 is TGCGCCAGCAGATCAGATACAGGGTTTTCTGAAGCTTTCTTT. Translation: CASRSDTGFSEAFF.